One TCR beta chain is described in this entry. Under the authors' procedure: Counts of nucleated cells, estimated from reference gene primer amplification, were obtained. Sequencing used immunoSEQ multiplex PCR; TCRdb keeps in-frame clones, though not all of them. That table supplies the V and J calls and clone size; D and trimming were determined from the DNA. The top ten hold around 1.8% of the sample, which has about 260,000 clones, 70% to 90% seen once. The CDR3 is made up of 16 amino acids. Looked up from germline, CDR1 is SGHAT and CDR2 is FQNNGV. V was cut by 5 bases and J by 2 bases, with 15 bases left in between. This entry comes from a study of blood T cell repertoires in COVID-19. On the study more broadly: Specimens from acute and convalescent COVID-19 originated in the United States, Italy and Spain. T cells, B-cell-depleted T cells, or PBMCs provided the cDNA or gDNA that served as material.

The sequence was obtained from a man aged 25-40 years with active or convalescent COVID-19. Sequencing was carried out using peripheral blood. This chain joins TRBV11-2 and TRBJ2-2; D might be TRBD1 (5 bases). The CDR3 protein is CASSPTGALNTGELFF. The CDR3 DNA sequence: TGTGCCAGCAGCCCCACTGGGGCCTTAAACACCGGGGAGCTGTTTTTT. Variable domain in full (rest from reference TRBV11-2 and TRBJ2-2): EAGVAQSPRYKIIEKRQSVAFWCNPISGHATLYWYQQILGQGPKLLIQFQNNGVVDDSQLPKDRFSAERLKGVDSTLKIQPAKLEDSAVYLCASSPTGALNTGELFFGEGSRLTVL.